This TCR beta chain was sequenced during a study of glioma-infiltrating T cells. This clonotype has only a few counts. A much larger clone sits a single nucleotide away, making a read error possible. Amplification of TCR alpha and beta CDR3 regions from RNA used iRepertoire nested multiplex PCR. TCRdb ran MiXCR on the multiplex PCR reads and lists one entry per CDR3 protein. The data contain about 130,000 distinct CDR3 sequences, roughly 24% of them singletons. Germline CDR1 reads SEHNR; CDR2 reads FQNEAQ (reference sequence). The CDR3 consists of 14 residues. This sequence was found in a human donor with low-grade glioma or glioblastoma, undergoing nonglioma brain surgery, or in good health (not recorded which). The sample taken for sequencing was glioma tissue, nonneoplastic brain tissue, or PBMCs (not recorded which). The V and J genes are TRBV7-9 and TRBJ1-5; D might be TRBD1 (5 bases). Here the CDR3 reads CASRLDTSNQPQHF. The CDR3 DNA reads as TGTGCCAGCCGCTTGGACACTAGCAATCAGCCCCAGCATTTT.